This T cell receptor beta chain is drawn from a study of blood T cell repertoires in COVID-19 (dated by TCRdb to between 2020 and 2021). Describing the broader study: Samples from collaborators originated in the United States, Italy and Spain and spanned both the acute and convalescent phases of COVID-19. The material from the prospective study consisted of cDNA or gDNA derived from T cells, B-cell-depleted T cells, or PBMCs. Subjects who had been exposed to COVID-19, were actively infected with it, or had recovered from it provided the deeply sampled blood TCRbeta repertoires that made up the dataset. The repertoires were released in a freely available public database intended as a resource for research on the immune response to SARS-CoV-2. The samples were drawn from the first 160 participants of the ongoing ImmuneRACE study and from some 1,300 subjects provided by 6 global collaborators. Nearly every sample came with metadata listing a de-identified subject ID, COVID-19 status, age in years and sex. Where available, HLA class I and class II types were obtained from metadata supplied by the sample provider rather than from assay-based typing.

The CDR3 contains 18 residues, cysteine and phenylalanine counted. Kept here is only the CDR3 DNA, which spans 54 bases and is read in frame from base 1. At the junction V is shortened by 5 bases and J by 5 bases; bases outside the gene matches: 19. From a lookup of the germline V gene, CDR1 and CDR2 are MGHDK and SYGVNS. A second Seattle source provided samples from volunteer blood donors who had recovered from COVID-19. Each collaborating institution followed its own protocols to collect whole blood in K2EDTA tubes. For TCRbeta analysis, collaborator samples were shipped as frozen whole blood, as isolated PBMCs, or as DNA extracted from either sample type. As for this clone: Its antigen has not been determined. Nothing much larger sits one base from this clone, and base qualities are not available.

TCRbeta CDR3 regions were amplified from genomic DNA using the immunoSEQ Assay, a bias-controlled multiplex PCR. The authors' pipeline ran thus. Within the assay, amplification of reference gene primers was used to estimate how many nucleated cells each sample contained. Sequence reads were collapsed and filtered to measure the absolute abundance of every unique TCRbeta CDR3 rearrangement. For each sample, productive Simpson clonality was calculated as the square root of Simpson's diversity index over productive rearrangements. TCRdb obtained this table from immuneACCESS and retained in-frame rearrangements with V and J assigned. These tables miss some clones; where compared with another copy, unresolved V genes account for less than half of the shortfall, and the remainder is unexplained. From that table come the V and J calls and clone size; the DNA was used to work out D and trimming. The sample table shows about 220,000 clones, and approximately 85% are seen once. Over 2.5% of the sample is held by the ten biggest clonotypes.

Points the paper makes about the study in general: Clinical and demographic metadata were provided uncurated, with the amount varying by source and participant.

Sequenced sample: peripheral blood. The V and J genes are TRBV25-1 and TRBJ2-3; 7 middle bases align to TRBD2. The sequence came from a man aged 45-65 years who had recovered from COVID-19. The bases read TGTGCCAGCAGTCCTCTAGGTTTAATGCGGGAGAGGGGAGATACGCAGTATTTT. Translated, this gives CASSPLGLMRERGDTQYF.